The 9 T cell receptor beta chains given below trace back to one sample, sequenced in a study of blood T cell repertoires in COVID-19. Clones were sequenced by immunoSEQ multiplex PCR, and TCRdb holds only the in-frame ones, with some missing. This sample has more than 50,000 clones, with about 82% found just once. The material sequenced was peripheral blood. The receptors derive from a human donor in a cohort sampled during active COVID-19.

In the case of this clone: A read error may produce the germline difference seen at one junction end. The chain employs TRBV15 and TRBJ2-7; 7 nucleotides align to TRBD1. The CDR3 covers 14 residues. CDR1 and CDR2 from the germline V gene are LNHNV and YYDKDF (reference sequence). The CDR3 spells CATSTPGQTYKQYF. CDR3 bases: TGTGCCACCAGCACCCCGGGACAGACCTACAAGCAGTACTTC.

The CDR3 DNA sequence: TGCGCCAGCAGCCAAGTCGTGGACAGCTCCTACGAGCAGTACTTC. Its protein is CASSQVVDSSYEQYF. V is TRBV4-3 and J is TRBJ2-7; D may be TRBD1 (6 bases). Per the germline V gene, CDR1 is LGHNA and CDR2 is YSLEER. Trimming cost V 1 base and J 0 bases, with 10 bases left between them. This CDR3 is 15 amino acids long.

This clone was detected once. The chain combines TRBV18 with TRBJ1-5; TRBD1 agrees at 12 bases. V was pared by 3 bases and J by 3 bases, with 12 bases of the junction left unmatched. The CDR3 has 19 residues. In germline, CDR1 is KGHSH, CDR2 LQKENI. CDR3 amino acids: CASSPPLGTGGGPNQPQHF. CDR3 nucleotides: TGTGCCAGCTCACCTCCACTTGGGACAGGGGGCGGTCCCAATCAGCCCCAGCATTTT.

The CDR3 bases are TGTGCCAGCTCACGAACGGGACAGGGGTTCGCTAATGAAAAACTGTTTTTT. Translated, it gives CASSRTGQGFANEKLFF. This chain uses TRBV18 with TRBJ1-4; 10 bases line up with TRBD1. V was clipped by 4 bases and J by 3 bases; unmatched bases: 8. There are 17 residues in the CDR3. CDR1 and CDR2 from the germline V gene are KGHSH and LQKENI.

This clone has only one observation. Written as DNA, the CDR3 is TGTGCCAGCAGCTTAGGCGGGAGTGGGTACGAGCAGTACTTC. It is translated as CASSLGGSGYEQYF. This chain links TRBV7-8 with TRBJ2-7; 7 bases line up with TRBD2. V trimming: 1 base; J trimming: 4 bases; junction bases outside the gene matches: 4. The germline CDR1 and CDR2 sequences are SGHVS and FQNEAQ. The CDR3 runs to 14 residues.

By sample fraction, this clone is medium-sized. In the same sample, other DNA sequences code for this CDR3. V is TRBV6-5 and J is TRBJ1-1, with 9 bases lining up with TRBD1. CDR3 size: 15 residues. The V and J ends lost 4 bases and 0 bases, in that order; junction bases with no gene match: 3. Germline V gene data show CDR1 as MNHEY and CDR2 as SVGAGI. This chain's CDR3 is CASSSGTGMNTEAFF. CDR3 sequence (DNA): TGTGCCAGCAGTTCCGGGACAGGGATGAACACTGAAGCTTTCTTT.

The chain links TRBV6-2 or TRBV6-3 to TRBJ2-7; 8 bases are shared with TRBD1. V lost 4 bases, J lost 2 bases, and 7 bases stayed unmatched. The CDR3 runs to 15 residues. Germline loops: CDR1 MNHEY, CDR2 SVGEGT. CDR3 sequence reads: CASSFPGQATYEQYF. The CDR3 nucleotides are TGTGCCAGCAGTTTTCCGGGACAGGCTACCTACGAGCAGTACTTC.

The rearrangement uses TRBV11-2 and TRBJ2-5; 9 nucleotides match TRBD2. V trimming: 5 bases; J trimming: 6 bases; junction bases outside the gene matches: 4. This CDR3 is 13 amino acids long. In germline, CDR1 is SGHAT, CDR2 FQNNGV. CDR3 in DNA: TGTGCCAGCAGCGCGGGAGGGCCGAAGACCCAGTACTTC. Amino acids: CASSAGGPKTQYF.

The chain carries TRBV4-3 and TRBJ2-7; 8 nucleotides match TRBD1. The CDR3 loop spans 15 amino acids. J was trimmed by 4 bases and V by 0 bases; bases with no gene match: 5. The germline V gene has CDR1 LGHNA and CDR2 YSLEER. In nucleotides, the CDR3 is TGCGCCAGCAGCCAAGAGGCCAGGGGGCTGTACGAGCAGTACTTC. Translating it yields CASSQEARGLYEQYF.